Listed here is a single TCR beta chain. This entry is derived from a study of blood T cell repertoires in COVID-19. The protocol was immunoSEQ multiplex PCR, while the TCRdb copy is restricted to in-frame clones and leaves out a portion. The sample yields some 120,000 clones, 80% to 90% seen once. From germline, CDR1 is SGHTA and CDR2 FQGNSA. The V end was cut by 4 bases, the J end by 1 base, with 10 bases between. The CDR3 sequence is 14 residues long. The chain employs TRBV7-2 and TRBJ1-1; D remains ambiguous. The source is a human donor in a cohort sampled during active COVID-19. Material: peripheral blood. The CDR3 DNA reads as TGTGCCAGCAGCTACCAGACGGGGAACACTGAAGCTTTCTTT. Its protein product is CASSYQTGNTEAFF.